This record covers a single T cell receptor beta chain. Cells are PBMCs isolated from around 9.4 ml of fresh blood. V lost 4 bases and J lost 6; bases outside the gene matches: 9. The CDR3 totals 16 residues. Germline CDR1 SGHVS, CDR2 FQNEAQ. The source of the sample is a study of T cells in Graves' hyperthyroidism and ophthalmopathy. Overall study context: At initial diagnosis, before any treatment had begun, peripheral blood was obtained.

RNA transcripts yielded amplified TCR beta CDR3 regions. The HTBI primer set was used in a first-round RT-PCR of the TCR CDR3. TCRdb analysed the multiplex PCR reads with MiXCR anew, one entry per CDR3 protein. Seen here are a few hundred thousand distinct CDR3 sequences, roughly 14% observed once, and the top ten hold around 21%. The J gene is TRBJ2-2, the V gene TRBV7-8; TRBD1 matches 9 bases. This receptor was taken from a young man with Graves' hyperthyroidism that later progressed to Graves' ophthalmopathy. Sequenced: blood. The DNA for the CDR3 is TGTGCCAGCAGCTCCCGGGACAGGGTAATCGCCGGGGAGCTGTTTTTT. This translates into CASSSRDRVIAGELFF.